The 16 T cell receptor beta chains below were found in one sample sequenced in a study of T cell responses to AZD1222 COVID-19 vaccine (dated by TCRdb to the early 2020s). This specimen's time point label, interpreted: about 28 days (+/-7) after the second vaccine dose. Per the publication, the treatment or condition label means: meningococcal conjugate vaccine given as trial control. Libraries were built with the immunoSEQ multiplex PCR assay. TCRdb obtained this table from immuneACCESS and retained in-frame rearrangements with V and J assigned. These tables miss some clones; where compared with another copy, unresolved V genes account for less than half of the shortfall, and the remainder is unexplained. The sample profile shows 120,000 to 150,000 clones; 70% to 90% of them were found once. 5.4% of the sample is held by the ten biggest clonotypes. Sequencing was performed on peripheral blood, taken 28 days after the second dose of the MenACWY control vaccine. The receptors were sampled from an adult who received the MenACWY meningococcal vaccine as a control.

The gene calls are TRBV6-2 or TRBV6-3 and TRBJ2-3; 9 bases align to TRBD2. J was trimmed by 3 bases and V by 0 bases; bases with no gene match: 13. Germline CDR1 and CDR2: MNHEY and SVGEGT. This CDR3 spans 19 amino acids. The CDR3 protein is CASSYSRSAGGVLTDTQYF. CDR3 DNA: TGTGCCAGCAGTTACTCGCGTTCCGCGGGAGGGGTACTAACAGATACGCAGTATTTT.

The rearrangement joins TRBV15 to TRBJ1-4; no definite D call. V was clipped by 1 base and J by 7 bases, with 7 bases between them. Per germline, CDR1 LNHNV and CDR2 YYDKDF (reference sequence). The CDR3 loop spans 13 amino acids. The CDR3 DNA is TGTGCCACCAGCAGAGTGCCAGTTGAAAAACTGTTTTTT. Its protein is CATSRVPVEKLFF. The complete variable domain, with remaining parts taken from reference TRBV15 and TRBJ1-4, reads DAMVIQNPRYQVTQFGKPVTLSCSQTLNHNVMYWYQQKSSQAPKLLFHYYDKDFNNEADTPDNFQSRRPNTSFCFLDIRSPGLGDTAMYLCATSRVPVEKLFFGSGTQLSVL.

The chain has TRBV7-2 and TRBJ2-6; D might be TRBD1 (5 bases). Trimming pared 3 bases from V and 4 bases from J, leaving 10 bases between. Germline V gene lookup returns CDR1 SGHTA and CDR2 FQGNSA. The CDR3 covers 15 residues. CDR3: CASSLSRAGANVLTF. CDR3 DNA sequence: TGTGCCAGCAGCTTGTCCAGGGCCGGGGCCAACGTCCTGACTTTC.

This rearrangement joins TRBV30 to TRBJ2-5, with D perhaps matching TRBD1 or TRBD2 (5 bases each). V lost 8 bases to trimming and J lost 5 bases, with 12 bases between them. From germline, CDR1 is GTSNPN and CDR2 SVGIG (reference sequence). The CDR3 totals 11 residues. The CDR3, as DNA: TGTGCCCTGGGGGTGGTCGAGACCCAGTACTTC. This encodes CALGVVETQYF.

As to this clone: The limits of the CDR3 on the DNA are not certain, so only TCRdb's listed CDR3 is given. The CDR3: CASSPSTSRVNTEAFF. This chain uses TRBV4-2 with TRBJ1-1. From germline, CDR1 is LGHNA and CDR2 YNFKEQ. The length of the CDR3 is 16 amino acids, counting both ends.

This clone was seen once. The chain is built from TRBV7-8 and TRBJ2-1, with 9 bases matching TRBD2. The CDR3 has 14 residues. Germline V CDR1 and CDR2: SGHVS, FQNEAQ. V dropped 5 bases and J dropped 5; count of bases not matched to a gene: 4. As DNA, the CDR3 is TGTGCCAGCAGCGCCGGGACTAGCCACAATGAGCAGTTCTTC. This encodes CASSAGTSHNEQFF. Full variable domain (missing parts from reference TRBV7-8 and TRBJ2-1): GAGVSQSPRYKVAKRGQDVALRCDPISGHVSLFWYQQALGQGPEFLTYFQNEAQLDKSGLPSDRFFAERPEGSVSTLKIQRTQQEDSAVYLCASSAGTSHNEQFFGPGTRLTVL.

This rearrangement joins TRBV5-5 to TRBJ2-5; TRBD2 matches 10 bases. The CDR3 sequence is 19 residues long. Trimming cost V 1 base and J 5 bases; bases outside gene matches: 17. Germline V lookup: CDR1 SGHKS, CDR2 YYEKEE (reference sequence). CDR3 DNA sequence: TGTGCCAGCAGCTTGCTTTACTTTGCGTCTAGCGGGAGTTGGGAGACCCAGTACTTC. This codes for CASSLLYFASSGSWETQYF.

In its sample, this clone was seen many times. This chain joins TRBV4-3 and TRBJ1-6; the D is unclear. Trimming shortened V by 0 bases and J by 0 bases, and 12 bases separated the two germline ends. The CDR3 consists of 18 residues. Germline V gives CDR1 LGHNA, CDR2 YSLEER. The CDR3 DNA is TGCGCCAGCAGCCAAGATCAGACACGGAGCTCCTATAATTCACCCCTCCACTTT. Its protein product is CASSQDQTRSSYNSPLHF.

The CDR3 sequence: CASSLVGLSRGRYEQYF. CDR3 DNA sequence: TGTGCCAGCAGCTTGGTGGGTTTGAGCAGGGGGCGCTACGAGCAGTACTTC. The rearrangement links TRBV5-6 to TRBJ2-7; 8 nucleotides match TRBD1. This CDR3 comprises 17 residues. With V trimmed by 0 bases and J by 3 bases, 11 bases remained unmatched. CDR1 and CDR2 (germline): SGHDT, YYEEEE.

The DNA for the CDR3 is TGTGCCAGCAGGACCCCGGGACAGGGGAACAATGAGCAGTTCTTC. This codes for CASRTPGQGNNEQFF. The chain employs TRBV28 and TRBJ2-1, with 10 bases that match TRBD1. CDR3 size: 15 residues. V dropped 6 bases and J dropped 5; count of bases not matched to a gene: 7. Germline V gives CDR1 MDHEN, CDR2 SYDVKM.

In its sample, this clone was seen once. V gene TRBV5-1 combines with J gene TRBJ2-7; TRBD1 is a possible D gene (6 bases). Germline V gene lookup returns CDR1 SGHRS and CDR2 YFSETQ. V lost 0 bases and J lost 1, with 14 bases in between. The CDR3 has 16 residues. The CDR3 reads CASSLAGQMTSYEQYF. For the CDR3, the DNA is TGCGCCAGCAGCTTGGCGGGACAAATGACTTCCTACGAGCAGTACTTC.

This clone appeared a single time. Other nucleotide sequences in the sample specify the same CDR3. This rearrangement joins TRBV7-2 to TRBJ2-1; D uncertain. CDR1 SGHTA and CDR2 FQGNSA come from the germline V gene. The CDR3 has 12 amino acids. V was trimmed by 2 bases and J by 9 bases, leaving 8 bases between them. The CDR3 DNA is TGTGCCAGCAGCTTAAGCTGGGGTGAGCAGTTCTTC. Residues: CASSLSWGEQFF. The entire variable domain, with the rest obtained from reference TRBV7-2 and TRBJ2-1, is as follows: GAGVSQSPSNKVTEKGKDVELRCDPISGHTALYWYRQSLGQGLEFLIYFQGNSAPDKSGLPSDRFSAERTGGSVSTLTIQRTQQEDSAVYLCASSLSWGEQFFGPGTRLTVL.

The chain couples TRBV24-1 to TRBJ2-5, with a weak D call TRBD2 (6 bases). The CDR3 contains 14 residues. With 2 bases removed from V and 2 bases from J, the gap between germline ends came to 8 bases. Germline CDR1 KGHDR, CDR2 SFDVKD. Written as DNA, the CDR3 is TGTGCCACCAGTGATTGGGACTTTCAAGAGACCCAGTACTTC. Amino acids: CATSDWDFQETQYF.

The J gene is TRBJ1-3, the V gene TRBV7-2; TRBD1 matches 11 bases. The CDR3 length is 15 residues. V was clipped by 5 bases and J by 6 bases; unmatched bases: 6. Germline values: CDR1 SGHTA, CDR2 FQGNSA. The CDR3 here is CASSLRTGGENTIYF. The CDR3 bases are TGTGCCAGCAGCCTTCGGACAGGGGGCGAAAACACCATATATTTT.

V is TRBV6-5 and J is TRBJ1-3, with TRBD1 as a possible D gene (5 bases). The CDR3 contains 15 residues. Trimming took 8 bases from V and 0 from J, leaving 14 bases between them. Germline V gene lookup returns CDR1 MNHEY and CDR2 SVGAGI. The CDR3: CASVRDLSSGNTIYF. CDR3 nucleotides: TGTGCCAGCGTAAGGGACTTGAGCTCTGGAAACACCATATATTTT.

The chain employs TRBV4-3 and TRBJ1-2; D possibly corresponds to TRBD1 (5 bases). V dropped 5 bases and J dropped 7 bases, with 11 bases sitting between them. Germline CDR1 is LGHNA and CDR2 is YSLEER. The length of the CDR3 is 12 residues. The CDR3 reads CASSWGGSGYTF. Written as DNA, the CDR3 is TGCGCCAGCAGCTGGGGCGGAAGTGGCTACACCTTC.